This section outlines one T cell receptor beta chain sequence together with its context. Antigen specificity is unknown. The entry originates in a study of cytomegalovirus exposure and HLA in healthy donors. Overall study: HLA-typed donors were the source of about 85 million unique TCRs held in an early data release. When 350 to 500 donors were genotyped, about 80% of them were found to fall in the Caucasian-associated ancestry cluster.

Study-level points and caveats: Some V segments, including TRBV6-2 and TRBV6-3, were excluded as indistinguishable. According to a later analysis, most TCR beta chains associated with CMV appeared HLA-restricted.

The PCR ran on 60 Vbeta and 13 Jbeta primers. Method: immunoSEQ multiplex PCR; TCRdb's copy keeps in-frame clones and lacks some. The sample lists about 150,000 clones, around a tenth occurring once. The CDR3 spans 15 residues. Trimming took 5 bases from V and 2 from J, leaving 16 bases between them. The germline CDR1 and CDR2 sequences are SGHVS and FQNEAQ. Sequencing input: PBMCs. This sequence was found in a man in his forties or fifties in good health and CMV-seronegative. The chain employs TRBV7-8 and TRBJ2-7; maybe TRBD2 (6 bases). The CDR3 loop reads CASSQGRQPPYEQYF. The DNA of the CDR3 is TGTGCCAGCAGCCAAGGGAGGCAGCCCCCCTACGAGCAGTACTTC.